Below are 14 T cell receptor beta chains sequenced from a single sample in a study of blood T cells in healthy people across ages. Sample-barcoded 5' priming and a J-beta primer mix drove a second PCR of about 6 to 12 cycles. In TCRdb, the 5' RACE reads were re-called with MiXCR into one record per CDR3 protein. The table shows roughly 640,000 distinct CDR3 sequences, with roughly 30% occurring only once. Sequencing was performed on blood. These receptors were obtained from an elderly woman in good health.

The rearrangement links TRBV6-2 or TRBV6-3 to TRBJ2-3; D ambiguous. V was cut by 2 bases and J by 2 bases, with 11 bases left in between. Germline V gene lookup returns CDR1 MNHEY and CDR2 SVGEGT. The CDR3 has 15 residues. The CDR3 reads CASSYGGFSTDTQYF. In nucleotides, the CDR3 is TGTGCCAGCAGTTACGGTGGGTTCTCCACAGATACGCAGTATTTT.

This clonotype was observed many times. The chain links TRBV4-2 to TRBJ2-1; TRBD2 aligns across 9 bases. The CDR3 is 15 amino acids. From germline, CDR1 is LGHNA and CDR2 YNFKEQ. V gave up 6 bases and J gave up 2 bases; unmatched junction bases: 5. CDR3 nucleotide sequence: TGTGCCAGCAGGGAGACTAGCGGAGCCTACAATGAGCAGTTCTTC. Protein sequence: CASRETSGAYNEQFF.

This clonotype was counted a few times. The chain employs TRBV5-1 and TRBJ1-4, with 7 bases fitting TRBD1. V shed 5 bases, J shed 8 bases, and the junction held 9 bases outside the gene matches. CDR1 is SGHRS and CDR2 is YFSETQ in the germline V gene. CDR3 length: 14 amino acids. The CDR3 DNA is TGCGCCAGCAGAGACAGGGTCAATTCGGAAAAACTGTTTTTT. It yields the protein CASRDRVNSEKLFF. Looking up the rest from reference TRBV5-1 and TRBJ1-4 gives the full variable domain: KAGVTQTPRYLIKTRGQQVTLSCSPISGHRSVSWYQQTPGQGLQFLFEYFSETQRNKGNFPGRFSGRQFSNSRSEMNVSTLELGDSALYLCASRDRVNSEKLFFGSGTQLSVL.

This clonotype has more than one count but fewer than ten. Since a much larger clone is just one base distant, this may be a read error. V gene TRBV7-2 combines with J gene TRBJ1-4; a possible D gene is TRBD1 (6 bases). The CDR3 totals 14 residues. The germline V gene encodes CDR1 SGHTA and CDR2 FQGNSA. The chain's CDR3 is CASSSRGGHEKRFF. The CDR3 nucleotides are TGTGCCAGCAGCTCTCGGGGGGGGCATGAAAAACGGTTTTTT.

The table lists this clonotype with many counts. The chain combines TRBV9 with TRBJ2-6; TRBD1 matches 9 bases. Germline V gene lookup returns CDR1 SGDLS and CDR2 YYNGEE. The CDR3 loop spans 18 amino acids. Trimming at V came to 4 bases and at J to 4 bases, leaving 12 bases not matched to a gene. The CDR3 loop is CASSFVPGQGSGANVLTF. The CDR3 DNA reads as TGTGCCAGCAGCTTCGTCCCGGGACAGGGTTCGGGGGCCAACGTCCTGACTTTC.

J is TRBJ1-1 and V is TRBV6-5, with D hard to call. V shed 8 bases and J shed 2 bases, with 9 bases lying between them. The germline V gene encodes CDR1 MNHEY and CDR2 SVGAGI. CDR3 size: 12 residues. The CDR3 sequence: CASGPVNTEAFF. The CDR3, as DNA: TGTGCCAGCGGACCCGTAAACACTGAAGCTTTCTTT.

This clonotype came up a few times. CDR3 region: CASSAGTLGEKLFF. The CDR3 DNA reads as TGTGCCAGCAGCGCCGGGACTTTGGGGGAAAAACTGTTTTTT. The chain couples TRBV9 to TRBJ1-4; D is possibly TRBD1 (5 bases). V dropped 3 bases and J dropped 8 bases, with 14 bases sitting between them. Germline CDR1 SGDLS, CDR2 YYNGEE. CDR3 length: 14 residues.

In this sample, this clonotype turned up many times. The chain links TRBV12-3 or TRBV12-4 to TRBJ2-3; no clear D. This CDR3 contains 15 residues. Trimming shortened V by 3 bases and J by 2 bases, and 12 bases separated the two germline ends. The CDR3 sequence: CASSFYPQDTDTQYF. The DNA for the CDR3 is TGTGCCAGCAGTTTTTACCCCCAGGACACAGATACGCAGTATTTT.

The rearrangement joins TRBV2 to TRBJ1-1, with D maybe TRBD1 (6 bases). In germline, CDR1 is SNHLY, CDR2 FYNNEI. The CDR3 runs to 14 residues. V lost 0 bases, J lost 7 bases, and 12 bases lay in between. The CDR3 is CASSEARGGGEAFF. In DNA, the CDR3 is TGTGCCAGCAGTGAAGCGCGAGGAGGGGGTGAAGCTTTCTTT.

This clonotype was counted many times. A much more abundant neighbour one base away suggests this may be a read error. The gene calls are TRBV18 and TRBJ2-5, with TRBD2 as a possible D gene (5 bases). The germline V and J ends were trimmed by 2 bases and 11 bases, with 21 bases remaining between them. Germline CDR1 reads KGHSH; CDR2 reads LQKENI. The CDR3 runs to 15 residues. In nucleotides, the CDR3 is TGTGCCAGCTCACCATCGAGTGGTAGGGAGAATGAGCAGTACTTC. It codes for CASSPSSGRENEQYF. Variable domain in full (rest from reference TRBV18 and TRBJ2-5): NAGVMQNPRHLVRRRGQEARLRCSPMKGHSHVYWYRQLPEEGLKFMVYLQKENIIDESGMPKERFSAEFPKEGPSILRIQQVVRGDSAAYFCASSPSSGRENEQYFGPGTRLLVL.

Concerning this clonotype: Since a much larger clone is just one base distant, this may be a read error. The rearrangement joins TRBV20-1 to TRBJ2-7; the D gene is possibly TRBD1 (5 bases). The CDR3 totals 11 residues. V was pared by 3 bases and J by 9 bases, with 12 bases between. The germline gives CDR1 DFQATT, CDR2 SNEGSKA (reference sequence). CDR3 nucleotide sequence: TGCAGTGCTAGTCGGCAGGGCGGGCAGTACTTC. Residues: CSASRQGGQYF.

At least ten counts were recorded for this clonotype. A much larger clone differs by one base, so this may be a read error. The rearrangement uses TRBV2 and TRBJ2-1; TRBD2 matches 8 bases. Gene TRBJ2-7 matches the end of the DNA better, so the J call may be wrong. The CDR3 is 14 residues long. CDR1 is SNHLY, CDR2 FYNNEI, per germline. CDR3 sequence reads: CASRLASSYNEQYF. The CDR3 region has the DNA TGTGCCTCTCGACTAGCGAGCTCCTACAATGAGCAGTACTTC.

In its sample, this clonotype was seen a few times. A single base separates this from a much larger clone, so it may be a read error. This rearrangement joins TRBV20-1 to TRBJ2-1; 11 nucleotides match TRBD2. After removal of 4 bases from V and 0 bases from J, the junction contained 5 bases not matched to a gene. CDR3 length: 16 residues. Looked up from germline, CDR1 is DFQATT and CDR2 is SNEGSKA (reference sequence). Here the CDR3 DNA reads TGCAGTGCTACATCTAGCGGGGGGAGCTCCTACAATGAGCAGTTCTTC. Amino acid sequence: CSATSSGGSSYNEQFF.

The chain links TRBV4-1 to TRBJ2-7; D gene ambiguous. The germline CDR1 and CDR2 sequences are MGHRA and YSYEKL. Trimming cost V 0 bases and J 4 bases, with 1 base left between them. This CDR3 has 11 residues. CDR3 bases: TGCGCCAGCAGCCAAGAATACGAGCAGTACTTC. This gives the protein CASSQEYEQYF.